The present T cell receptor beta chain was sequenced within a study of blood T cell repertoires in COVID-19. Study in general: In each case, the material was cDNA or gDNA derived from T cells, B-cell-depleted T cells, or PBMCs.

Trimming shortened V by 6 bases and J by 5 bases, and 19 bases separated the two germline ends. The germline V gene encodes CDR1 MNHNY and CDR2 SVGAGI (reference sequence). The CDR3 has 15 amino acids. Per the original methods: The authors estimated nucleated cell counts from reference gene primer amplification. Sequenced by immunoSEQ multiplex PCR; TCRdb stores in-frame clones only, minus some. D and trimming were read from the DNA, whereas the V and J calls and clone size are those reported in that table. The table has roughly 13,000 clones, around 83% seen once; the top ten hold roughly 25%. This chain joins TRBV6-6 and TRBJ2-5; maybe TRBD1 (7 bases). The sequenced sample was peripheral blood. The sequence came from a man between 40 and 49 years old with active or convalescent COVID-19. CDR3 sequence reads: CASSRWRGQGETQYF. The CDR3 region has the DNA TGTGCCAGCAGCCGCTGGAGGGGGCAGGGGGAGACCCAGTACTTC.